Below are 7 T cell receptor beta chains sequenced from a single sample in a study of T cell responses to AZD1222 COVID-19 vaccine. Data came from immunoSEQ multiplex PCR; TCRdb stores just in-frame clones and leaves some out. The table has about 150,000 clones, approximately 90% seen once. Sequencing was performed on peripheral blood, taken on day 0 of AZD1222 vaccination. The receptors were gathered from an adult in good health.

The chain is built from TRBV28 and TRBJ1-2; possible D gene TRBD1, 5 bases. This CDR3 has 14 residues. Germline values: CDR1 MDHEN, CDR2 SYDVKM. V lost 5 bases and J 8 bases, leaving 18 bases between the germline ends. The CDR3 is CASSGGVRVFGYTF. The CDR3 DNA follows: TGTGCCAGCAGTGGGGGGGTCAGGGTCTTCGGCTACACCTTC.

J is TRBJ2-1 and V is TRBV19; possibly TRBD1 for D (6 bases). Between the trimmed V and J ends, which lost 1 base and 6 bases, there was a span of 10 bases. Looked up from germline, CDR1 is LNHDA and CDR2 is SQIVND (reference sequence). The CDR3 is made up of 14 amino acids. The CDR3 sequence is CASSIGQQGNEQFF. The CDR3 nucleotides read TGTGCCAGTAGTATAGGCCAACAGGGCAATGAGCAGTTCTTC.

The rearrangement uses TRBV6-5 and TRBJ1-1; a possible D gene is TRBD1 (5 bases). Germline V lookup: CDR1 MNHEY, CDR2 SVGAGI. Between the trimmed V and J ends, which lost 6 bases and 10 bases, there was a span of 24 bases. The CDR3 length is 15 residues. The CDR3 nucleotides are TGTGCCAGCAGAAACGTTGGGGGTGCGGGAGCGACAGCTTTCTTT. Translated, it gives CASRNVGGAGATAFF.

The chain carries TRBV19 and TRBJ2-3; 12 bases are a match to TRBD2. The V segment lost 9 bases and the J segment 8 bases; nucleotides outside the gene matches: 12. The germline V gene has CDR1 LNHDA and CDR2 SQIVND (reference sequence). The CDR3 totals 15 residues. CDR3 residues: CASNPSGRVPGTQYF. CDR3 coding DNA: TGTGCCAGCAATCCTAGCGGGAGGGTCCCCGGTACGCAGTATTTT. The whole variable domain, filled in from reference TRBV19 and TRBJ2-3, reads DGGITQSPKYLFRKEGQNVTLSCEQNLNHDAMYWYRQDPGQGLRLIYYSQIVNDFQKGDIAEGYSVSREKKESFPLTVTSAQKNPTAFYLCASNPSGRVPGTQYFGPGTRLTVL.

The V call is TRBV5-4, the J call TRBJ2-3; D gene unclear. This CDR3 has 15 residues. The ends were cut back, 0 bases at V and 5 bases at J, with 13 bases in the middle. The germline CDR1 and CDR2 sequences are SGHNT and YYREEE (reference sequence). The chain's CDR3 is CASSLDSWVRDTQYF. The CDR3 DNA sequence: TGTGCCAGCAGCTTGGACAGTTGGGTTAGAGATACGCAGTATTTT.

The chain recombines TRBV5-6 with TRBJ2-5; 7 bases agree with TRBD1. The ends lost 4 bases at V and 2 bases at J; junction bases unmatched: 2. The germline gives CDR1 SGHDT, CDR2 YYEEEE. The CDR3 is 13 amino acids. The CDR3 DNA reads TGTGCCAGCAGCCCGGACAGGCAAGAGACCCAGTACTTC. Amino acid sequence: CASSPDRQETQYF.

V gene TRBV15 combines with J gene TRBJ2-7; TRBD1 matches 9 bases. Trimming removed 8 bases from V and 1 base from J; junction bases left unmatched: 6. The CDR3 is 14 amino acids. The germline V gene encodes CDR1 LNHNV and CDR2 YYDKDF (reference sequence). CDR3 loop: CATYRGRVSYEQYF. The CDR3 region has the DNA TGTGCCACCTACAGGGGGCGGGTATCCTACGAGCAGTACTTC.